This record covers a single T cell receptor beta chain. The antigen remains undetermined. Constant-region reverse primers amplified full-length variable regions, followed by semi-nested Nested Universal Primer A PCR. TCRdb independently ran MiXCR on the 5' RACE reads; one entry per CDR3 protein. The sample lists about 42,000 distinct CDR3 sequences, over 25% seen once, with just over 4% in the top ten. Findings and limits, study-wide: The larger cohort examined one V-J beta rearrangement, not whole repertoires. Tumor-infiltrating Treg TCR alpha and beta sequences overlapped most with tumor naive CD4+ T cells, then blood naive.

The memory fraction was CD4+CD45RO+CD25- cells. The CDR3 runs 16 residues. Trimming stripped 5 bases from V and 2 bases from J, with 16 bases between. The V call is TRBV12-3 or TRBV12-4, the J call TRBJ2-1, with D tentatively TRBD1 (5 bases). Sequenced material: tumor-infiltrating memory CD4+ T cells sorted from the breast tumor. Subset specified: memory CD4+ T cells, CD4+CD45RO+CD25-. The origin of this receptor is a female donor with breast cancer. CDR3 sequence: CASSLTLQGAYNEQFF. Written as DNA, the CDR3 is TGTGCCAGCAGTCTGACCTTACAAGGGGCCTACAATGAGCAGTTCTTC.